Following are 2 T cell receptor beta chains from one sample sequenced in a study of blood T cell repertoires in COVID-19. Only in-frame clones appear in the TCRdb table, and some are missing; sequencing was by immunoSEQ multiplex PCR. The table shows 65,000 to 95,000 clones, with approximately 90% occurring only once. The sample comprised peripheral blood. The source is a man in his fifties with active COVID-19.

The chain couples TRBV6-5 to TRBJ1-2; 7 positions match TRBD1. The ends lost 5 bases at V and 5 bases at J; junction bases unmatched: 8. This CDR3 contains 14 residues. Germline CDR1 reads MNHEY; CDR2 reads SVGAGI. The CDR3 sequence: CASSKTGSLYGYTF. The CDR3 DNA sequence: TGTGCCAGCAGTAAGACAGGGTCCCTGTATGGCTACACCTTC.

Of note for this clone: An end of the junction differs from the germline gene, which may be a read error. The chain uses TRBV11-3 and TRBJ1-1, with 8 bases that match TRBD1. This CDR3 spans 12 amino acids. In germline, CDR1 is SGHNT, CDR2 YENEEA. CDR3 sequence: CASSLGQGLAFF. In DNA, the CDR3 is TGTGCCAGCAGTTTAGGACAGGGTTTAGCTTTCTTT.